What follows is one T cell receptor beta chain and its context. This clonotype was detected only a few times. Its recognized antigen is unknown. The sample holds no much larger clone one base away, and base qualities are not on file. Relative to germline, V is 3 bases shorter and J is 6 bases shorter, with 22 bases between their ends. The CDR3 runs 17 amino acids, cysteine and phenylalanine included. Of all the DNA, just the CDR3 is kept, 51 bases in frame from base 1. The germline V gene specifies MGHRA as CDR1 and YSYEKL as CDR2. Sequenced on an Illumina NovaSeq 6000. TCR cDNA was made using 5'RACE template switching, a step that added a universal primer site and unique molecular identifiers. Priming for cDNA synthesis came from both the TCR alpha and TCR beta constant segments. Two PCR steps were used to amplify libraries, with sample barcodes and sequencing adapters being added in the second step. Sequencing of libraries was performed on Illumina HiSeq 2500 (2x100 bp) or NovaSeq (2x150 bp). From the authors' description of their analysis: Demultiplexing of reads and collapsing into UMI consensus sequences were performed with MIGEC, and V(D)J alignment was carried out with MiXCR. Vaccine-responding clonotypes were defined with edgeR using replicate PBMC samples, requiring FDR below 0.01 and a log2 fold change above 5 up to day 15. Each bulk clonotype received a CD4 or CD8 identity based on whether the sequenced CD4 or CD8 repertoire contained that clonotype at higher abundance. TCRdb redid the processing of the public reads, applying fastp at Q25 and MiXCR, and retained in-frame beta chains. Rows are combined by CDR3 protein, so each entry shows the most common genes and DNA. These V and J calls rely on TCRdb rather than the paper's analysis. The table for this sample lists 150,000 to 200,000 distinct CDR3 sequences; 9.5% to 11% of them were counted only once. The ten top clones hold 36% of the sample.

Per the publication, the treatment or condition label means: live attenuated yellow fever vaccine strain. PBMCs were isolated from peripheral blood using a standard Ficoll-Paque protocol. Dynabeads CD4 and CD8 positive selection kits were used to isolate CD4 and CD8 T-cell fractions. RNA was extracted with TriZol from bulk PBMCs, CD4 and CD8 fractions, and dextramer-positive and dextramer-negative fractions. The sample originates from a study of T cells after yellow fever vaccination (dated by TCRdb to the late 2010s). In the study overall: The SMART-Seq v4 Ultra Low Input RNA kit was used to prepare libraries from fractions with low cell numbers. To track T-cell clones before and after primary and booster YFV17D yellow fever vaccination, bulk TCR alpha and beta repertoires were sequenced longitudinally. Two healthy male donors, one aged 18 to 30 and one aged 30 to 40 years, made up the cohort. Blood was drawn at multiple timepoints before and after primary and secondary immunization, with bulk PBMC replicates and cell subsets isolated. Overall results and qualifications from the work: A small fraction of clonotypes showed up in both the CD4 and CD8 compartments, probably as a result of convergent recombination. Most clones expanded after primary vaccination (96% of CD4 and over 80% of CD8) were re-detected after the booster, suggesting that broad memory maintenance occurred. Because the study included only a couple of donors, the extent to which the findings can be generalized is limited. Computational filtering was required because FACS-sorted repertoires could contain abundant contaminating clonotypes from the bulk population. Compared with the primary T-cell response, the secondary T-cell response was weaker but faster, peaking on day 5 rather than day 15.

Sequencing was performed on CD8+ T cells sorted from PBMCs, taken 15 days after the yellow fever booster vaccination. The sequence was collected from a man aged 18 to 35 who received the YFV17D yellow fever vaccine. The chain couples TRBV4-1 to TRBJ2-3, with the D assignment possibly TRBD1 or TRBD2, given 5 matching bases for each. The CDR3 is CASSHLQGPEKVDTQYF. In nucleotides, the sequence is TGCGCCAGCAGCCATCTTCAGGGACCCGAAAAGGTTGATACGCAGTATTTT.